This entry lists 18 T cell receptor beta chains sequenced from one sample in a study of T cells after posttransplantation cyclophosphamide. The table came from immunoSEQ multiplex PCR; TCRdb's copy has only in-frame clones and leaves some out. The table lists about 15,000 clones, about four fifths of them singletons. Methotrexate plus calcineurin inhibitor accompanied controls' myeloablative marrow transplants; sampling was 1 year later. Material: PBMCs, obtained roughly 57 weeks after allogeneic stem cell transplant with calcineurin inhibitor and methotrexate. The origin of the receptors is a male patient aged 18-30 years who received an allogeneic stem cell transplant from a related donor, was CMV-positive, and had no GVHD. The graft donor may account for some of the T cells.

This clone was seen only once. This chain uses TRBV5-6 with TRBJ1-2, with a tentative D call TRBD1 (5 bases). Trimming left V 4 bases short and J 2 bases short, with 18 bases between. Germline-derived CDR1 and CDR2 are SGHDT and YYEEEE. This CDR3 has 16 residues. CDR3 residues: CASSVYGRGTNYGYTF. The DNA of the CDR3 is TGTGCCAGCAGCGTCTATGGGAGGGGAACCAACTATGGCTACACCTTC.

The rearrangement joins TRBV7-2 to TRBJ2-5, with 7 bases identical to TRBD2. Gene TRBJ2-7 matches the end of the DNA better, so the J call may be wrong. The CDR3 is 16 residues long. The germline CDR1 and CDR2 sequences are SGHTA and FQGNSA. DNA of the CDR3: TGTGCCAGCAGGGGATTGCTTGGGAGGGGCTCCTACGAGCAGTACTTC. Its translation is CASRGLLGRGSYEQYF.

This clone was observed a few times. V is TRBV6-5 and J is TRBJ2-2; D remains ambiguous. The CDR3 has 14 amino acids. V was shortened by 0 bases and J by 4 bases, with 6 bases between the two germline ends. Germline-derived CDR1 and CDR2 are MNHEY and SVGAGI. CDR3 sequence reads: CASSYSQVTGELFF. The DNA for the CDR3 is TGTGCCAGCAGTTACTCCCAGGTCACCGGGGAGCTGTTTTTT.

This chain joins TRBV7-6 and TRBJ2-7, with 8 nucleotides matching TRBD1. The ends lost 1 base at V and 4 bases at J; junction bases unmatched: 3. Germline V gene data show CDR1 as SGHVS and CDR2 as FNYEAQ. This CDR3 is built from 14 residues. The CDR3 DNA is TGTGCCAGCAGCTTAGGTCAGGGGGCTTACGAGCAGTACTTC. Protein: CASSLGQGAYEQYF.

This clone appeared once. The J gene is TRBJ1-5, the V gene TRBV28; 7 bases fit TRBD1. The germline gives CDR1 MDHEN, CDR2 SYDVKM. Trimming took 4 bases from V and 8 from J; bases not matched to a gene: 17. There are 17 residues in the CDR3. The CDR3 is CASSSPPDREVWEPQHF. The CDR3 DNA reads as TGTGCCAGCAGTTCCCCACCCGACAGGGAAGTGTGGGAGCCCCAGCATTTT.

The chain carries TRBV7-2 and TRBJ2-5; 8 nucleotides line up with TRBD2. The end of the DNA is better explained by TRBJ2-7, so the J call may be wrong. The V gene's germline CDR1 is SGHTA and CDR2 FQGNSA. The CDR3 length is 16 residues. The CDR3 is CASSLAMSGSRYEQYF. The CDR3 DNA sequence: TGTGCCAGCAGCTTAGCGATGAGCGGGAGCAGGTACGAGCAGTACTTC.

This chain joins TRBV14 and TRBJ2-5; no firm D call. V was trimmed by 8 bases and J by 5 bases, leaving 15 bases between them. Germline V gene lookup returns CDR1 SGHDN and CDR2 FVKESK. The CDR3 length is 13 residues. CDR3 sequence (DNA): TGTGCCAGCTCCCAGTTGGGCCGGGAGACCCAGTACTTC. It encodes CASSQLGRETQYF.

The genes are TRBV13 and TRBJ2-7; 9 nucleotides match TRBD1. CDR1 and CDR2 (germline): PRHDT, FYEKMQ (reference sequence). Trimming removed 5 bases from V and 2 bases from J; junction bases left unmatched: 4. This CDR3 has 14 residues. This CDR3 is CASSHGTGTYEQYF. For the CDR3, the DNA is TGTGCCAGCAGCCACGGGACAGGGACCTACGAGCAGTACTTC.

Note on this clone: Its ends do not fully match the called genes, so a read error is possible. The V and J genes are TRBV2 and TRBJ2-1, with TRBD2 identical over 7 bases. Germline V gives CDR1 SNHLY, CDR2 FYNNEI. The CDR3 spans 17 residues. The CDR3 here is CASSGSRTSIPYSEQFF. The CDR3 DNA reads as TGTGCCAGCAGTGGAAGCCGGACTAGTATCCCCTACAGTGAGCAGTTCTTC.

The CDR3 loop is CASSLTGVNTEAFF. Written as DNA, the CDR3 is TGTGCCAGCAGCTTAACAGGGGTGAACACTGAAGCTTTCTTT. The chain uses TRBV11-2 and TRBJ1-1, with 7 bases fitting TRBD1. The ends lost 2 bases at V and 0 bases at J; junction bases unmatched: 0. The CDR3 extends over 14 amino acids. Germline V lookup: CDR1 SGHAT, CDR2 FQNNGV. The full variable domain, its missing parts supplied by reference TRBV11-2 and TRBJ1-1, is EAGVAQSPRYKIIEKRQSVAFWCNPISGHATLYWYQQILGQGPKLLIQFQNNGVVDDSQLPKDRFSAERLKGVDSTLKIQPAKLEDSAVYLCASSLTGVNTEAFFGQGTRLTVV.

The CDR3 protein is CASSLWRGGGAYEQYF. The DNA of the CDR3 is TGTGCCAGCAGTTTATGGCGGGGTGGCGGAGCCTACGAGCAGTACTTC. This chain uses TRBV28 with TRBJ2-7, with D possibly TRBD2 on 6 matching bases. Germline values: CDR1 MDHEN, CDR2 SYDVKM. The CDR3 sequence is 16 residues long. The germline V and J ends were trimmed by 0 bases and 2 bases, with 14 bases remaining between them.

This chain connects TRBV30 to TRBJ2-7, with TRBD2 matching over 10 bases. Germline V gene sequence: CDR1 GTSNPN, CDR2 SVGIG (reference sequence). The CDR3 has 13 residues. Trimming cost V 3 bases and J 3 bases; bases outside gene matches: 2. This CDR3 reads CAWRLAGIYEQYF. The DNA of the CDR3 is TGTGCCTGGAGACTAGCGGGAATCTACGAGCAGTACTTC.

The gene calls are TRBV7-2 and TRBJ2-7, with 10 bases fitting TRBD1. The CDR3 loop spans 15 amino acids. Per germline, CDR1 SGHTA and CDR2 FQGNSA. J was trimmed by 5 bases and V by 4 bases; bases with no gene match: 8. The CDR3 loop is CASSYAGTGVNEQYF. The CDR3 nucleotides are TGTGCCAGCAGCTACGCCGGGACAGGGGTGAACGAGCAGTACTTC.

The gene calls are TRBV2 and TRBJ2-1; TRBD2 agrees at 7 bases. Germline values: CDR1 SNHLY, CDR2 FYNNEI. This CDR3 is built from 14 residues. V lost 7 bases, J lost 9 bases, and 12 bases stayed unmatched. The CDR3 loop is CASIKERGNSEQFF. Here the CDR3 DNA reads TGTGCCAGCATTAAAGAGCGGGGAAACAGTGAGCAGTTCTTC.

The V gene is TRBV30, the J gene TRBJ1-3; 7 bases match TRBD1. The CDR3 spans 13 residues. J lost 7 bases, V lost 4 bases, and 7 bases had no gene match. Germline CDR1 reads GTSNPN; CDR2 reads SVGIG (reference sequence). The DNA for the CDR3 is TGTGCCTGGACTCGGACAGGCGCCAACACCATATATTTT. The encoded protein is CAWTRTGANTIYF.

The chain uses TRBV7-3 and TRBJ2-7; 11 nucleotides align to TRBD2. From germline, CDR1 is SGHTA and CDR2 FQGTGA. This CDR3 has 16 amino acids. V was clipped by 5 bases and J by 3 bases; unmatched bases: 9. The DNA of the CDR3 is TGTGCCAGCAGCCCATACGGGACTAGCGGTTTCTACGAGCAGTACTTC. It translates to CASSPYGTSGFYEQYF.

V and J are TRBV20-1 and TRBJ1-5; a weak D match, TRBD1 (5 bases). This CDR3 region has 11 residues. Deletions cut 6 bases from V and 8 bases from J, with 11 bases between. Germline loops: CDR1 DFQATT, CDR2 SNEGSKA (reference sequence). The CDR3 is CSAWGGEPQHF. CDR3 in DNA: TGCAGTGCGTGGGGAGGGGAGCCCCAGCATTTT.

The table lists this clone with a few counts. The chain is built from TRBV28 and TRBJ1-1; D gene unclear. The CDR3 contains 14 residues. V gave up 3 bases and J gave up 5 bases, with 13 bases separating them. CDR1 and CDR2 (germline): MDHEN, SYDVKM. For the CDR3, the DNA is TGTGCCAGCAGTTTTGCGACCCGAGGGACTGAAGCTTTCTTT. Translating it yields CASSFATRGTEAFF.